The clone carrying this T cell receptor (beta chain) has only one observation. The antigen is not known. The sample comes from a study of cytomegalovirus exposure and HLA in healthy donors. V lost 5 bases, J lost 7 bases, and 17 bases lay in between. There are 14 residues in the CDR3. CDR1 PRHDT and CDR2 FYEKMQ come from the germline V gene (reference sequence). PCR amplification relied on 60 Vbeta primers (plus 13 Jbeta primers). The method was immunoSEQ multiplex PCR; TCRdb's version includes in-frame clones alone and lacks a portion of them. Of about 160,000 clones in the sample, about 88% were seen once. Study-wide findings and caveats: In a later analysis, a genetic analysis reported fewer productive-TCR N-insertions in an Asian-associated ancestry cluster than the cohort average. Some public TCRs appeared in many individuals, while most sequences were rare. Investigators reported over 150 TCR beta chains as tied to cytomegalovirus. Later work associated fewer than 20,000 TCR beta sequences with HLA alleles at 0.05 false discovery rate.

This chain joins TRBV13 and TRBJ2-5; D unresolved. The source is a man between 18 and 29 years old in good health and CMV-seropositive. The sample comprised PBMCs. CDR3 sequence reads: CASSIRSLEGTQYF. The CDR3 nucleotides are TGTGCCAGCAGCATAAGGAGTCTGGAAGGGACCCAGTACTTC.